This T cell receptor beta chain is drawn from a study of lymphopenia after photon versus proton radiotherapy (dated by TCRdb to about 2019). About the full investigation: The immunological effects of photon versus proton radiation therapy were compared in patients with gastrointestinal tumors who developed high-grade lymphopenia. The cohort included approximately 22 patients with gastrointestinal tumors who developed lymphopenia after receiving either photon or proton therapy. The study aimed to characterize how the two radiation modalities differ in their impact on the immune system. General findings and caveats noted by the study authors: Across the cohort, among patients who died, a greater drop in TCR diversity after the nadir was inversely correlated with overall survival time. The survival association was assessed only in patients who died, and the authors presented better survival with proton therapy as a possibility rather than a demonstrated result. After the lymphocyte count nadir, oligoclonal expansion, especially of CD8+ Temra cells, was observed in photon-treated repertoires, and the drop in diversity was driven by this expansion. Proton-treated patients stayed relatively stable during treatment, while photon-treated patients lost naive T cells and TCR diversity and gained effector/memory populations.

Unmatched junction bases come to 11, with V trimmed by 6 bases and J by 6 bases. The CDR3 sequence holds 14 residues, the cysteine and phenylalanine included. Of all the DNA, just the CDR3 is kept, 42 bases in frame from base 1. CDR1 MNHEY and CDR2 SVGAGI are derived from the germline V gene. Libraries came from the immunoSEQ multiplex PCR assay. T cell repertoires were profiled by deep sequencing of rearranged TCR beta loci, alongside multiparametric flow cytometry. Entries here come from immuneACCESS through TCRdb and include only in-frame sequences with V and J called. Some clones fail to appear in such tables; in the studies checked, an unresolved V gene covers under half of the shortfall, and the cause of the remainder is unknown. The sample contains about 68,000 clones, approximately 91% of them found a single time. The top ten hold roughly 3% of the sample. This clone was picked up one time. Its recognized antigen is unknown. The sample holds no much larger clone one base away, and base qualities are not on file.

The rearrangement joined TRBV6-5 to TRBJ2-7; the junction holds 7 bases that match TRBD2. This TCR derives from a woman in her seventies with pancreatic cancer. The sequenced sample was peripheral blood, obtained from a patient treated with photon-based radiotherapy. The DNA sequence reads TGTGCCAGCAGCCCGGGGGGACCTGAGCTCGAGCAGTACTTC. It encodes CASSPGGPELEQYF.